These T cell receptor beta chains were read from a single sample in a study of blood T cells in healthy people across ages. TCRdb called the 5' RACE reads again in MiXCR, with one record for every CDR3 protein. The sample carries 1.5 million to 2 million distinct CDR3 sequences, approximately 50% recorded once. The sequencing input was blood. The receptors come from a woman aged 40 to 50 in good health. Both conserved end residues are part of each CDR3. The D gene is left open where the match is weak. A row's size may be missing; if present it is once, few, many or a size class.

V: TRBV12-3/TRBV12-4; D: NA; size: NA; J: TRBJ2-3; CDR3: CASSSSVGTDTQYF; DNA: TGTGCCAGCAGTTCAAGTGTGGGCACAGATACGCAGTATTTT
V: TRBV14; D: NA; size: NA; J: TRBJ2-1; CDR3: CASSQAGLEGYNEQFF; DNA: TGTGCCAGCAGCCAAGCCGGACTGGAGGGTTACAATGAGCAGTTCTTC
V: TRBV20-1; D: TRBD1; size: NA; J: TRBJ2-7; CDR3: CSATQGVYEQYF; DNA: TGCAGTGCGACCCAGGGGGTCTACGAGCAGTACTTC
V: TRBV7-9; D: TRBD2; size: NA; J: TRBJ2-1; CDR3: CASSLPGLAGATNEQFF; DNA: TGTGCCAGCAGCTTACCTGGACTAGCGGGGGCGACCAATGAGCAGTTCTTC
V: TRBV27; D: TRBD1; size: NA; J: TRBJ2-4; CDR3: CASSPGGGNIQYF; DNA: TGTGCCAGCAGCCCAGGGGGCGGGAACATTCAGTACTTC
V: TRBV12-3/TRBV12-4; D: NA; size: few; J: TRBJ2-1; CDR3: CASSLAQGRVSNEQFF; DNA: TGTGCCAGCAGTTTAGCGCAAGGCAGGGTAAGCAATGAGCAGTTCTTC
V: TRBV29-1; D: NA; size: few; J: TRBJ1-2; CDR3: CSVGTGARGYGYTF; DNA: TGCAGCGTTGGGACGGGGGCGCGTGGCTATGGCTACACCTTC
V: TRBV24-1; D: NA; size: NA; J: TRBJ2-1; CDR3: CATSDRRGEVANEQFF; DNA: TGTGCCACCAGTGATCGCAGGGGGGAAGTGGCTAATGAGCAGTTCTTC
V: TRBV5-1; D: TRBD1; size: NA; J: TRBJ1-2; CDR3: CASSPTGEAYYGYTF; DNA: TGCGCCAGCAGCCCTACAGGGGAAGCTTACTATGGCTACACCTTC
V: TRBV20-1; D: NA; size: few; J: TRBJ1-2; CDR3: CSARDLNTSPRTYGYTF; DNA: TGCAGTGCTAGAGACCTGAACACCTCTCCGAGGACCTATGGCTACACCTTC
V: TRBV5-4; D: TRBD1; size: NA; J: TRBJ1-6; CDR3: CASSRRDRANSPLHF; DNA: TGTGCCAGCAGCCGTAGGGACAGAGCTAATTCACCCCTCCACTTT
V: TRBV20-1; D: TRBD2; size: NA; J: TRBJ2-1; CDR3: CSAEHGLAWTYNEQFF; DNA: TGCAGTGCTGAACACGGACTAGCGTGGACCTACAATGAGCAGTTCTTC
V: TRBV15; D: NA; size: NA; J: TRBJ2-3; CDR3: CATSRGLADTQYF; DNA: TGTGCCACCAGCAGAGGACTAGCAGATACGCAGTATTTT
V: TRBV12-3/TRBV12-4; D: TRBD1; size: NA; J: TRBJ2-1; CDR3: CASSRDSFYNEQFF; DNA: TGTGCCAGCAGTCGGGACAGTTTCTACAATGAGCAGTTCTTC
V: TRBV6-2/TRBV6-3; D: NA; size: few; J: TRBJ1-5; CDR3: CASTSRGLSNQPQHF; DNA: TGTGCCAGCACTTCCAGGGGCCTTAGCAATCAGCCCCAGCATTTT
V: TRBV6-5; D: TRBD2; size: NA; J: TRBJ2-3; CDR3: CASSYPLNSGGPQTDTQYF; DNA: TGTGCCAGCAGTTACCCCCTGAATAGCGGGGGTCCCCAAACAGATACGCAGTATTTT
V: TRBV20-1; D: TRBD2; size: NA; J: TRBJ2-6; CDR3: CSASKRGASGANVLTF; DNA: TGCAGTGCTAGCAAGCGGGGGGCCTCTGGGGCCAACGTCCTGACTTTC
V: TRBV2; D: NA; size: NA; J: TRBJ2-1; CDR3: CASSVEYYNEQFF; DNA: TGTGCCAGCAGTGTCGAATACTACAATGAGCAGTTCTTC
V: TRBV20-1; D: TRBD2; size: NA; J: TRBJ2-1; CDR3: CSARESGGRTSGQFF; DNA: TGCAGTGCTAGAGAGAGCGGGGGTAGGACAAGCGGGCAGTTCTTC
V: TRBV6-5; D: NA; size: NA; J: TRBJ2-1; CDR3: CASGEGGSEQFF; DNA: TGTGCCAGCGGAGAGGGGGGTAGTGAGCAGTTCTTC
V: TRBV6-2/TRBV6-3; D: TRBD2; size: few; J: TRBJ2-1; CDR3: CASTRAGENNEQFF; DNA: TGTGCCAGCACCCGAGCGGGGGAGAACAATGAGCAGTTCTTC
V: TRBV7-9; D: NA; size: few; J: TRBJ2-7; CDR3: CASSEGGFWEQYF; DNA: TGTGCCAGCAGCGAGGGGGGATTTTGGGAGCAGTACTTC
V: TRBV11-3; D: TRBD1; size: NA; J: TRBJ1-2; CDR3: CASSLAPPTGDYGYTF; DNA: TGTGCCAGCAGCTTAGCCCCCCCAACAGGGGACTATGGCTACACCTTC
V: TRBV5-5; D: TRBD1; size: few; J: TRBJ1-2; CDR3: CASSPDRAADYYGYTF; DNA: TGTGCCAGCAGCCCGGACAGGGCTGCCGATTACTATGGCTACACCTTC
V: TRBV20-1; D: NA; size: NA; J: TRBJ2-3; CDR3: CSASIRRLGTDTQYF; DNA: TGCAGTGCTAGTATTCGCCGACTAGGCACAGATACGCAGTATTTT
V: TRBV20-1; D: NA; size: NA; J: TRBJ2-3; CDR3: CSANPWGGSSTDTQYF; DNA: TGCAGTGCCAACCCGTGGGGCGGATCTAGCACAGATACGCAGTATTTT
V: TRBV25-1; D: NA; size: NA; J: TRBJ1-2; CDR3: CASRTTGSYGYTF; DNA: TGTGCCAGCAGAACCACAGGGTCCTATGGCTACACCTTC
V: TRBV7-2; D: NA; size: NA; J: TRBJ1-5; CDR3: CASSFTRSGNQPQHF; DNA: TGTGCCAGCAGCTTCACCCGCTCAGGCAATCAGCCCCAGCATTTT
V: TRBV10-3; D: TRBD1; size: few; J: TRBJ1-2; CDR3: CAISDNRGGYTF; DNA: TGTGCCATCAGTGATAACAGGGGTGGCTACACCTTC
V: TRBV28; D: TRBD1; size: NA; J: TRBJ1-2; CDR3: CASSPGQAQGNYGYTF; DNA: TGTGCCAGCAGCCCTGGACAGGCCCAGGGTAACTATGGCTACACCTTC
V: TRBV5-4; D: TRBD2; size: NA; J: TRBJ2-5; CDR3: CASSFRREQETQYF; DNA: TGTGCCAGCAGCTTTCGGCGGGAGCAAGAGACCCAGTACTTC
V: TRBV5-1; D: TRBD1; size: few; J: TRBJ2-1; CDR3: CASSGSGQGGEQFF; DNA: TGCGCCAGCAGCGGGTCGGGACAGGGCGGTGAGCAGTTCTTC
V: TRBV9; D: NA; size: once; J: TRBJ2-7; CDR3: CASSVGGPPGEQYF; DNA: TGTGCCAGCAGCGTAGGGGGACCTCCGGGCGAGCAGTACTTC
V: TRBV10-3; D: NA; size: NA; J: TRBJ2-7; CDR3: CAISDSFYEQYF; DNA: TGTGCCATCAGTGACAGTTTCTACGAGCAGTACTTC
V: TRBV28; D: NA; size: few; J: TRBJ2-5; CDR3: CATGTQYF; DNA: TGTGCCACGGGGACCCAGTACTTC
V: TRBV24-1; D: NA; size: NA; J: TRBJ2-1; CDR3: CATSDFGRGRLDNEQFF; DNA: TGTGCCACCAGTGATTTCGGAAGGGGAAGGTTGGACAATGAGCAGTTCTTC